This T cell receptor beta chain was documented in a study of T-cell reconstitution after alpha-beta-depleted transplantation in children. Unique molecular identifiers tagged the TCRbeta library. TCRdb re-derived calls from the PCR reads in MiXCR, one entry per CDR3 protein. The sample consists of roughly 180,000 distinct CDR3 sequences, about 14% of them appearing once. This clonotype has a count of ten or more. This TCR derives from a human donor who donated a stem cell graft to a child with acute lymphoblastic leukemia. The sample here was PBMCs from the stem cell graft donor, taken from the stem cell graft.

The CDR3 DNA reads as TGTGCCAGCAGCCAGATACTAGCGGGAGGTTTCATCTCCTACAATGAGCAGTTCTTC. This codes for CASSQILAGGFISYNEQFF. The chain is built from TRBV14 and TRBJ2-1, with TRBD2 matching over 12 bases. CDR1 SGHDN and CDR2 FVKESK come from the germline V gene. With V trimmed by 3 bases and J by 0 bases, 9 bases remained unmatched. The CDR3 extends over 19 amino acids.